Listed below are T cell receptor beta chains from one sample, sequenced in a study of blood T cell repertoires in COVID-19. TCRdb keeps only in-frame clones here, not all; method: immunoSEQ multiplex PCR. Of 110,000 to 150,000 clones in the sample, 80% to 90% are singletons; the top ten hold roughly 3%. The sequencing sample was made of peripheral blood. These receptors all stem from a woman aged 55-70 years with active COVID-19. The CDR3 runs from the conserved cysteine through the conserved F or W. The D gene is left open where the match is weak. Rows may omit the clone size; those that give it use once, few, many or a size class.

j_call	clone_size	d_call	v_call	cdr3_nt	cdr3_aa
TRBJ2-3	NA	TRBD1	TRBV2	TGTGCCAGCAGTGCTCACAGGGGGTTCACAGATACGCAGTATTTT	CASSAHRGFTDTQYF
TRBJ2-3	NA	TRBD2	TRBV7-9	TGTGCCAGCAGCCTGGGGGGGACAGATACGCAGTATTTT	CASSLGGTDTQYF
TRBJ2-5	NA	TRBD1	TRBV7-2	TGTGCCAGCAGCCGGGACAGACCGACGGTGGGAGAGACCCAGTACTTC	CASSRDRPTVGETQYF
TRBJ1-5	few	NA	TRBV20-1	TGCAGTGCTAGTGTTGACACCGATCAGCCCCAGCATTTT	CSASVDTDQPQHF
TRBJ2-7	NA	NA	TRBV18	TGTGCCAGCTCACCACAGGGGGAGCGCTACGAGCAGTACTTC	CASSPQGERYEQYF
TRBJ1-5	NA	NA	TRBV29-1	TGCAGCGTGGTTTCCGGGAATCAGCCCCAGCATTTT	CSVVSGNQPQHF
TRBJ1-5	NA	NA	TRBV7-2	TGTGCCAGCAGCTCCGCGGGATCGAATCAGCCCCAGCATTTT	CASSSAGSNQPQHF
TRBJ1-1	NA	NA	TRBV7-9	TGTGCCAGCAGCTTCGGGGGGGTCAACCCTGAAGCTTTCTTT	CASSFGGVNPEAFF
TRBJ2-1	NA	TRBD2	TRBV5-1	TGCGCCAGCAGCTTGGAACCCCCCCGGACTAGCGGGAGGGACGGGAATGAGCAGTTCTTC	CASSLEPPRTSGRDGNEQFF
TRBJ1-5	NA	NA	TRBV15	TGTGCCACCAGCAGAGATAGGAGCAACACTCAGCCCCAGCATTTT	CATSRDRSNTQPQHF
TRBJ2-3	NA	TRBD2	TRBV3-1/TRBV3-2	TGTGCCAGCAGCAAACTTCCGGGACTAGATTATACAGATACGCAGTATTTT	CASSKLPGLDYTDTQYF
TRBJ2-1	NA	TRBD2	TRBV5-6	TGTGCCAGCAGCAAGGAAGATTGGCGGGAGGTACATGAGCAGTTCTTC	CASSKEDWREVHEQFF
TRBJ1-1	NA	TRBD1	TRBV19	TGTGCCAGTAGTCCGGGGACAGGGGTTGAAGCTTTCTTT	CASSPGTGVEAFF
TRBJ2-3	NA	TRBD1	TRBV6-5	TGTGCCAGCAGTTACGGGGACAGGGCGACAGATACGCAGTATTTT	CASSYGDRATDTQYF
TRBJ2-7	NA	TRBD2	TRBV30	TGTGCCTGGAGTACCGGGACTAGCGGGATTTACGAGCAGTACTTC	CAWSTGTSGIYEQYF
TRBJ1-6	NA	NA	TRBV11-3	TGTGCCAGCAGCACGACAGGTGAATCACCCCTCCACTTT	CASSTTGESPLHF
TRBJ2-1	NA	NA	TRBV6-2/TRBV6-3	TGTGCCAGCAGCTCCTTGGCAGAGCAGTTCTTC	CASSSLAEQFF
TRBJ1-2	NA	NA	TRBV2	TGTGCCAGCATGGTGGACTTTGGTGGCTACACCTTC	CASMVDFGGYTF
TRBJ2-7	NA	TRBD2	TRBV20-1	TGCAGTGCTAGTCGCGGGGGACGCTCCTACGAGCAGTACTTC	CSASRGGRSYEQYF
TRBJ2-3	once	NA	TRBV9	TGTGCCAGCAGCGTAAAGCCGGGATGGGGTACAGATACGCAGTATTTT	CASSVKPGWGTDTQYF
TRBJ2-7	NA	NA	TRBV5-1	TGCGCCAGCAGCTTGGAGCCAGGGCTGGGCGAGCAGTACTTC	CASSLEPGLGEQYF
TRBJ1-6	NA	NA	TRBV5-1	TGCGCCAGCAGCTTGGGGCAGGTGAATTCACCCCTCCACTTT	CASSLGQVNSPLHF
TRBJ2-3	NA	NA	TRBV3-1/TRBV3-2	TGTGCCAGCAGCCACGGGGGAGATACGCAGTATTTT	CASSHGGDTQYF
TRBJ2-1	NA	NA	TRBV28	TGTGCCAGCAGTTACAACCCGACAGGCCCCTTAAGCTCCTACAATGAGCAGTTCTTC	CASSYNPTGPLSSYNEQFF
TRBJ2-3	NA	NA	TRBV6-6	TGTGCCAGCACCCAAGGGGGGAGGGCCTCAGATACGCAGTATTTT	CASTQGGRASDTQYF
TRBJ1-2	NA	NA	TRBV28	TGTGCCAGCAGTTTAACTGAGTATGGCTACACCTTC	CASSLTEYGYTF
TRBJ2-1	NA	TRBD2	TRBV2	TGTGCCAGCAGTGTGTCCCCCCTAGCGGGAGGTTCTTACAATGAGCAGTTCTTC	CASSVSPLAGGSYNEQFF
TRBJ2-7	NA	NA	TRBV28	TGTGCCTCCGGGCGGGTCGGCTACGAGCAGTACTTC	CASGRVGYEQYF
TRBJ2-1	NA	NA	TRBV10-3	TGTGCCTCATTAGGCGGCCCTGCCTACAATGAGCAGTTCTTC	CASLGGPAYNEQFF
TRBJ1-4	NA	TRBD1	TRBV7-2	TGTGCCAGCAGCTCCCGACAGGGAGGAGAAAAACTGTTTTTT	CASSSRQGGEKLFF
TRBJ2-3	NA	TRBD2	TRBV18	TGTGCCAGCTCACTAGGGACTAGCGGGTCCGGAGATACGCAGTATTTT	CASSLGTSGSGDTQYF
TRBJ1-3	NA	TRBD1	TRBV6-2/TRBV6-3	TGTGCCAGCAGCTCCGTCGGGACAGGGGAAGGGACCATATATTTT	CASSSVGTGEGTIYF
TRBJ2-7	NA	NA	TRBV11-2	TGTGCCAGCAGCTCCACGACAGGCAACCCCGAGCAGTACTTC	CASSSTTGNPEQYF
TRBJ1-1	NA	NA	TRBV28	TGTGCCAGCAGTTTACGAGGGAGGGTCCCTGAAGCTTTCTTT	CASSLRGRVPEAFF
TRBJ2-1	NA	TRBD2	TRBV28	TGTGCCAGCAGTTTCCCCCGGGACAGGGCAGGACTAGCGGGAGTTTCAGAGCAGTTCTTC	CASSFPRDRAGLAGVSEQFF
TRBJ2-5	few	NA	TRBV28	TGTGCCAGCAGTTCGGCCGACTACGCGGTGAAGACCCAGTACTTC	CASSSADYAVKTQYF
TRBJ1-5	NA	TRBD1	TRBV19	TGTGCCAGTAGTACACCCGGGGGGACAGGCCGGATGGGCAATCAGCCCCAGCATTTT	CASSTPGGTGRMGNQPQHF
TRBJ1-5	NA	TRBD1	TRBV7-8	TGTGCCAGCAGCCCCAACAGGGGTCATCAGCCCCAGCATTTT	CASSPNRGHQPQHF
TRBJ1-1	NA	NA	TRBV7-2	TGTGCCAGCAGCAAAGACATCGTTACTGAAGCTTTCTTT	CASSKDIVTEAFF
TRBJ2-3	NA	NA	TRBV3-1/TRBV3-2	TGTGCCAGCAGCCAAGATTCGGGTACTAGCACAGATACGCAGTATTTT	CASSQDSGTSTDTQYF
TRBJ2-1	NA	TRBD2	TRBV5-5	TGTGCCAGCAGCCACACTAGCGGGAGGTCCTTCTACAATGAGCAGTTCTTC	CASSHTSGRSFYNEQFF
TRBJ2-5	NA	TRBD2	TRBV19	TGTGCCAGTAGTATAGAATACGGGACTAGCGTTTCCCAAGAGACCCAGTACTTC	CASSIEYGTSVSQETQYF
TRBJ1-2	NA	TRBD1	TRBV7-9	TGTGCCAGCAGCTTATTAGGGGGCAACTATGGCTACACCTTC	CASSLLGGNYGYTF
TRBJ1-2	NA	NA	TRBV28	TGTGCCAGCAGTTTATCGGCGACAGTCAGTAGGGGCTACACCTTC	CASSLSATVSRGYTF
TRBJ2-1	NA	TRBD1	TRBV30	TGTGCCTGGAGTGTCCCGCCGGACAGGTCCAATGAGCAGTTCTTC	CAWSVPPDRSNEQFF
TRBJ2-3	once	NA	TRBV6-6	TGTGCCAGCGGAAACAGGGTCGGCACAGATACGCAGTATTTT	CASGNRVGTDTQYF
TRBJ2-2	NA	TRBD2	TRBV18	TGTGCCAGCTCATTATATCCGGGACTAGCGGACACCGGGGAGCTGTTTTTT	CASSLYPGLADTGELFF
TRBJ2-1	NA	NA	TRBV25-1	TGTGCCAGCAGCCCGGGCGGGATTCGACATTCCTACAATGAGCAGTTCTTC	CASSPGGIRHSYNEQFF
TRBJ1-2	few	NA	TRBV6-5	TGTGCCAGCCCATCCCCTGGCGGCCTTGGAGGCTACACCTTC	CASPSPGGLGGYTF
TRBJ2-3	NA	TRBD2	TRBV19	TGTGCCAGTAGGCCGGCTAGCGGGAGGATGGGAGATACGCAGTATTTT	CASRPASGRMGDTQYF
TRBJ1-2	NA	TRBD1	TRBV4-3	TGCGCCAGCAGCCAGACAGGGTTGGTCGGCGGCTACACCTTC	CASSQTGLVGGYTF
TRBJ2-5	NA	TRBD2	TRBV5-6	TGTGCCAGCAGCTCCCTTGGACTAGTTCAAGAGACCCAGTACTTC	CASSSLGLVQETQYF
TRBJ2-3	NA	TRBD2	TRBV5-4	TGTGCCAGCAGCTCACACACCGGGACTAGCTTAGATACGCAGTATTTT	CASSSHTGTSLDTQYF
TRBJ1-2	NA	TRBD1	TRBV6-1	TGTGCCAGCAGTGAACGGGACAGGGGGTTTTCACGGTATGGCTACACCTTC	CASSERDRGFSRYGYTF
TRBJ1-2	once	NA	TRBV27	TGTGCCAGCAGTTTAGCGGGGGGGACCCAAGGCTACACCTTC	CASSLAGGTQGYTF
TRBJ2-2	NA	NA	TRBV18	TGTGCCAGCTCACCTCAGCGTCCGGGACACAACACCGGGGAGCTGTTTTTT	CASSPQRPGHNTGELFF
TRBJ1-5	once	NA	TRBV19	TGTGCCAGTAGTGCCCACACCAATCAGCCCCAGCATTTT	CASSAHTNQPQHF
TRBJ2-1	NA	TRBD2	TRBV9	TGTGCCAGCAGCGTAGTAGCGGGAGGATACAATGAGCAGTTCTTC	CASSVVAGGYNEQFF
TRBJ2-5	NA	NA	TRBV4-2	TGTGCCAGCAAGGGGGAAGAGACCCAGTACTTC	CASKGEETQYF